The T cell receptor beta chain under discussion was sequenced for a study of human T cells and chemical hapten exposure. Germline-derived CDR1 and CDR2 are GTSNPN and SVGIG (reference sequence). CDR3 size: 13 residues. Trimming left V 4 bases short and J 2 bases short, with 12 bases between. Single cDNA molecules in the library carried unique molecular identifiers attached during preparation. One entry per CDR3 protein, called by TCRdb with MiXCR from the RACE reads. The profile shows around 120,000 distinct CDR3 sequences, approximately 11% of them singletons. Time point in this sample: patch test 1, 2 weeks after DPC sensitization. Treatment given: therapeutic diphenylcyclopropenone sensitization with weekly scalp DPC.

Specimen: whole blood, collected in connection with sensitization to the hapten diphenylcyclopropenone (DPC). The chain is built from TRBV30 and TRBJ2-7; a weak D match, TRBD1 (6 bases). The TCR sequence derives from a woman between 40 and 50 years old with alopecia areata. Some clones in this sample may be carry-over from other donors' samples. CDR3 sequence: CAWTRGRAYEQYF. CDR3 DNA sequence: TGTGCCTGGACCAGGGGCCGTGCCTACGAGCAGTACTTC.